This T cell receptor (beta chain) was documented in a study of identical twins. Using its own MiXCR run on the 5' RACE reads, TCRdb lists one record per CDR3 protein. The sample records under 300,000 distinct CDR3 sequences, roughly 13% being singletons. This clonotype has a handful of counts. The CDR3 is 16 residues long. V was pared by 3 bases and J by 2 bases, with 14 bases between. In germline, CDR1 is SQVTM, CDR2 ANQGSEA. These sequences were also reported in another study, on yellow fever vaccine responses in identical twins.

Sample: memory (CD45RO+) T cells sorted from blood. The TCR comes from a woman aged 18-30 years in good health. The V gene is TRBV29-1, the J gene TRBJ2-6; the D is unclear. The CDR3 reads CSVEGRGRTGANVLTF. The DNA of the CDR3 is TGCAGCGTTGAGGGAAGAGGACGGACTGGGGCCAACGTCCTGACTTTC. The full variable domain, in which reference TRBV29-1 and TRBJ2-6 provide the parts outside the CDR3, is SAVISQKPSRDICQRGTSLTIQCQVDSQVTMMFWYRQQPGQSLTLIATANQGSEATYESGFVIDKFPISRPNLTFSTLTVSNMSPEDSSIYLCSVEGRGRTGANVLTFGAGSRLTVL.